This entry lists 25 T cell receptor beta chains sequenced from one sample in a study of CD8+CD57+ T cells in acquired aplastic anemia. Patients who underwent sequencing had shown CD8+CD57+ cell expansion by flow cytometry. Genomic DNA served as template for TCR beta VDJ and CDR3 profiling. TCRdb re-called the reads through MiXCR, storing one row per CDR3 protein. The table has around 250,000 distinct CDR3 sequences, around 82% seen once. The sequencing sample was made of sorted CD4+, CD8+, or CD8+CD57+ T cells (not recorded which) from PBMCs. Receptors were obtained from a human donor with aplastic anemia.

This chain uses TRBV7-2 with TRBJ2-7; D unresolved. The V gene lost 4 bases and the J gene lost 4 bases, with 26 bases spanning the gap. There are 18 residues in the CDR3. Germline values: CDR1 SGHTA, CDR2 FQGNSA. CDR3 in amino acids: CASSSPGIGGQPQYEQYV. CDR3 nucleotide sequence: TGTGCCAGCAGCTCGCCTGGCATCGGTGGGCAGCCCCAGTACGAGCAGTACGTC.

About this clonotype itself: One end of the junction is discordant with germline, which a read error may explain. The chain has TRBV7-9 and TRBJ2-3; either TRBD1 or TRBD2 may fit D (5 bases each). CDR3 size: 14 residues. Germline CDR1 and CDR2: SEHNR and FQNEAQ (reference sequence). The CDR3 DNA reads TGTGCCAGCAGCTTTGAAAGAGGTCCGGGGACGCAGGATTTT. Translated: CASSFERGPGTQDF.

The J gene is TRBJ2-7, the V gene TRBV7-8, with 7 nucleotides matching TRBD1. The CDR3 covers 18 residues. J lost 1 base, V lost 3 bases, and 15 bases had no gene match. Per the germline V gene, CDR1 is SGHVS and CDR2 is FQNEAQ. The CDR3 spells CASSFHSDRAELSYEQYV. The CDR3 DNA reads TGTGCCAGCAGCTTTCATTCAGACAGGGCGGAGCTTTCCTACGAGCAGTACGTC.

The chain employs TRBV15 and TRBJ2-5, with D possibly being TRBD1 or TRBD2 (5 bases each). There are 15 residues in the CDR3. V lost 0 bases to trimming and J lost 5 bases, with 13 bases between them. Germline lookup yields CDR1 LNHNV and CDR2 YYDKDF (reference sequence). The CDR3 coding sequence is TGTGCCACCAGCAGAGAGGGGGAAACTTTTGAGACCCAGTACTTC. Translating gives CATSREGETFETQYF.

A note on this clonotype: It is likely a read error, because the conserved phenylalanine at the end of the CDR3 is missing. The J gene is TRBJ2-3, the V gene TRBV7-6, with D perhaps TRBD2 (6 bases). The germline gives CDR1 SGHVS, CDR2 FNYEAQ. The CDR3 runs 14 residues. The CDR3 nucleotides are TGTGCCAGCAGTTTAGAGGGAGGTCATGCTACGCAGTATTCT. Residues: CASSLEGGHATQYS.

This clonotype was seen a few times. The CDR3 does not close with the conserved phenylalanine or tryptophan, likely indicating a read error. The DNA is omitted, as the CDR3 cannot be located on it reliably, and the CDR3 follows TCRdb's listing. V and J are TRBV2 and TRBJ1-1; the table's D call, TRBD1, has no DNA check behind it. The CDR3 is 15 residues long, counting both termini. Germline-derived CDR1 and CDR2 are SNHLY and FYNNEI. This chain's CDR3 is CASGDGGTDTQDFGS.

The chain joins TRBV2 to TRBJ2-3, with D perhaps matching TRBD2 (6 bases). This CDR3 has 13 residues. V was pared by 10 bases and J by 8 bases, with 19 bases between. Germline V CDR1 and CDR2: SNHLY, FYNNEI. CDR3: CATYELRGGTQYF. In nucleotides, the CDR3 is TGTGCCACATATGAATTAAGGGGAGGTACGCAGTATTTT. The full variable domain, rest sourced from reference TRBV2 and TRBJ2-3, is EPEVTQTPSHQVTQMGQEVILRCVPISNHLYFYWYRQILGQKVEFLVSFYNNEISEKSEIFDDQFSVERPDGSNFTLKIRSTKLEDSAMYFCATYELRGGTQYFGPGTRLTVL.

V and J are TRBV4-1 and TRBJ1-1, with D perhaps TRBD1 (5 bases). The V end lost 4 bases, the J end lost 8 bases, and 17 bases lay between the germline ends. The CDR3 covers 14 residues. Per germline, CDR1 MGHRA and CDR2 YSYEKL. This CDR3 is CASSLSERGPEAFF. As DNA, the CDR3 is TGCGCCAGCAGCCTAAGTGAAAGGGGCCCAGAAGCTTTCTTT.

About this clonotype: One end of the junction is discordant with germline, which a read error may explain. CDR3 protein: CAPSRTGQFYEQYF. CDR3 coding DNA: TGTGCCCCCAGCAGAACGGGACAGTTCTACGAGCAGTACTTC. J is TRBJ2-7 and V is TRBV15, with 7 bases lining up with TRBD1. The CDR3 sequence is 14 residues long. Germline-derived CDR1 and CDR2 are LNHNV and YYDKDF (reference sequence). Full variable domain (rest looked up from reference TRBV15 and TRBJ2-7): DAMVIQNPRYQVTQFGKPVTLSCSQTLNHNVMYWYQQKSSQAPKLLFHYYDKDFNNEADTPDNFQSRRPNTSFCFLDIRSPGLGDTAMYLCAPSRTGQFYEQYFGPGTRLTVT.

Note on this clonotype: At one boundary the junction diverges from the germline segment, which might be a read error. This sequence joins TRBV7-2 and TRBJ2-7; no firm D call. Looked up from germline, CDR1 is SGHTA and CDR2 is FQGNSA. This CDR3 spans 14 amino acids. CDR3 nucleotides: TGTGCCAGCAGCCTAAGACCAGGTGCTCACAAGTACGACTTC. Its translation: CASSLRPGAHKYDF.

This chain connects TRBV9 to TRBJ1-1, with unresolved D. The V end was cut by 3 bases, the J end by 11 bases, with 23 bases between. This CDR3 comprises 15 residues. Germline V gene lookup returns CDR1 SGDLS and CDR2 YYNGEE. Here the CDR3 reads CASSGDYARYTFAFF. DNA for the CDR3: TGTGCCAGCAGCGGAGATTATGCGAGGTACACCTTCGCTTTCTTT.

Remarks on this clonotype: Sequence at one end of the junction differs from germline and may be a read error. The chain uses TRBV7-8 and TRBJ2-1; weak D call: TRBD2 (6 bases). Germline V lookup: CDR1 SGHVS, CDR2 FQNEAQ. CDR3 length equals 16 residues. CDR3 amino acids: CASSLAGGHGKHDQFF. The CDR3 DNA is TGTGCCAGCAGCTTAGCGGGAGGACACGGTAAGCATGATCAGTTCTTC.

Comments on this clonotype: In this CDR3 the conserved last residue, phenylalanine or tryptophan, is missing, so a read error is likely. The chain recombines TRBV11-2 with TRBJ1-1; D is possibly TRBD1 (6 bases). The CDR3 runs 15 residues. Germline CDR1 is SGHAT and CDR2 is FQNNGV. The V gene lost 0 bases and the J gene lost 8 bases, with 16 bases spanning the gap. CDR3 amino acids: CASSLDLTGKTEAFC. The CDR3 region has the DNA TGTGCCAGCAGCTTAGATCTGACAGGTAAGACCGAAGCTTTCTGT.

Comment on this clonotype: Here the CDR3 omits its conserved ending phenylalanine or tryptophan, so a read error is the likely source. The DNA is omitted, as the CDR3 cannot be located on it reliably, and the CDR3 follows TCRdb's listing. The rearrangement joins TRBV7-9 to TRBJ2-4. The CDR3 has 12 residues if both end residues are counted. Germline CDR1 SEHNR, CDR2 FQNEAQ (reference sequence). CDR3 sequence: CASGFEGNVECD.

The rearrangement joins TRBV5-5 to TRBJ1-2, with D perhaps TRBD1 (5 bases). Germline assignment: CDR1 SGHKS and CDR2 YYEKEE (reference sequence). This CDR3 has 14 amino acids. Trimming took off 6 bases at V and 3 bases at J, with 15 bases between the two ends. CDR3 in DNA: TGTGCCAGCAAGTTGGGAGGGGAGGACTATGGCTACACCTTC. It encodes CASKLGGEDYGYTF.

The J gene is TRBJ2-5, the V gene TRBV7-8; D may be TRBD2 (6 bases). Deletions cut 0 bases from V and 4 bases from J, with 18 bases between. Germline V gives CDR1 SGHVS, CDR2 FQNEAQ. The CDR3 is 17 amino acids. Written as DNA, the CDR3 is TGTGCCAGCAGCTTAGCGCTGGAGGGGAGCTGGGGAGAGACCCAGTACTTC. Its protein is CASSLALEGSWGETQYF. Supplemented by reference TRBV7-8 and TRBJ2-5, the full variable domain reads GAGVSQSPRYKVAKRGQDVALRCDPISGHVSLFWYQQALGQGPEFLTYFQNEAQLDKSGLPSDRFFAERPEGSVSTLKIQRTQQEDSAVYLCASSLALEGSWGETQYFGPGTRLLVL.

The table lists this clonotype with a count of one. The junction shows a germline mismatch at one end, possibly a read error. The rearrangement uses TRBV2 and TRBJ2-5; D possibly matches TRBD1 or TRBD2 (5 bases each). This CDR3 is 14 amino acids long. Germline-derived CDR1 and CDR2 are SNHLY and FYNNEI. DNA for the CDR3: TGTGCCACCAGCGGCCGGGGCACAGCCTACGAGCATTATTTC. Translated: CATSGRGTAYEHYF.

The CDR3 sequence is CASSSHTDVTPLSYEQYV. The CDR3 coding sequence is TGTGCCAGCAGCTCGCACACAGACGTTACACCCCTTTCCTACGAGCAGTACGTC. This chain joins TRBV7-3 and TRBJ2-7; D unresolved. Germline V gives CDR1 SGHTA, CDR2 FQGTGA. Trimming cost V 4 bases and J 1 base, with 23 bases left between them. The CDR3 extends over 18 amino acids.

Remarks on this clonotype: A read error is likely, as this CDR3 ends without the conserved phenylalanine or tryptophan. The limits of the CDR3 on the DNA are not certain, so only TCRdb's listed CDR3 is given. The chain uses TRBV7-9 and TRBJ1-6. The CDR3 is 13 amino acids in total, end residues counted. Germline CDR1 reads SEHNR; CDR2 reads FQNEAQ (reference sequence). The CDR3 region is CASSCAVAAALQL.

V gene TRBV11-3 combines with J gene TRBJ2-7, with 8 bases that match TRBD1. The CDR3 sequence is 15 residues long. J was trimmed by 6 bases and V by 0 bases; bases with no gene match: 7. Germline CDR1 SGHNT, CDR2 YENEEA. The CDR3 loop reads CASSLDLTGAPEQYV. The CDR3 coding sequence is TGTGCCAGCAGCTTAGATCTGACAGGGGCCCCCGAGCAGTACGTC.

In its sample, this clonotype was seen once. The junction departs from the called germline gene at one end, perhaps through a read error. The CDR3 protein is CASSEASGGYYNEFF. CDR3 DNA sequence: TGTGCCAGCAGCGAAGCTAGCGGGGGGTACTATAATGAGTTCTTC. The chain couples TRBV2 to TRBJ2-1; TRBD2 matches at 11 bases. This CDR3 has 15 residues. Germline-derived CDR1 and CDR2 are SNHLY and FYNNEI.

Concerning this clonotype itself: At one of its ends the junction is not consistent with the germline gene, which may arise from a read error. CDR3 loop: CASGFGGADKQYF. In nucleotides, the CDR3 is TGTGCCAGCGGGTTCGGGGGCGCAGATAAGCAGTATTTT. The rearrangement uses TRBV7-9 and TRBJ2-3; the D call may be TRBD1 or TRBD2 (6 bases each). Germline values: CDR1 SEHNR, CDR2 FQNEAQ (reference sequence). This CDR3 has 13 amino acids.

This clonotype appeared once. This rearrangement joins TRBV7-9 to TRBJ1-2, with 7 nucleotides matching TRBD1. CDR1 is SEHNR and CDR2 is FQNEAQ in the germline V gene (reference sequence). Trimming took 3 bases from V and 6 from J; bases not matched to a gene: 10. This CDR3 is built from 15 residues. CDR3 amino acids: CASSLATGVANGYTF. The CDR3 DNA is TGTGCCAGCAGCTTGGCAACAGGGGTGGCGAATGGCTACACCTTC.

In the case of this clonotype: The junction departs from the called germline gene at one end, perhaps through a read error. J is TRBJ2-1 and V is TRBV7-2, with TRBD1 identical over 7 bases. The CDR3 is 16 amino acids. Germline V gives CDR1 SGHTA, CDR2 FQGNSA. The CDR3 nucleotides are TGTGCCAGCAGCTTAACGAGAGGGGGCGACTCGCATGATCAGTTCTTC. It encodes CASSLTRGGDSHDQFF.

This clonotype was seen once. Likely a read error: the CDR3 ends without its conserved phenylalanine or tryptophan. The chain joins TRBV19 to TRBJ2-1; 7 nucleotides match TRBD1. V was pared by 5 bases and J by 8 bases, with 15 bases of the junction left unmatched. Germline V gene sequence: CDR1 LNHDA, CDR2 SQIVND (reference sequence). The CDR3 has 16 residues. CDR3 amino acids: CASSLGGGNYQDEQFV. Here the CDR3 DNA reads TGTGCCAGTAGTCTAGGGGGCGGAAACTATCAGGATGAGCAGTTCGTC.